These 22 T cell receptor beta chains were all obtained from the same sample, sequenced in a study of pediatric ulcerative colitis. Using immunoSEQ multiplex PCR, the repertoire was profiled, and TCRdb retains in-frame clones only, with some absent. Of approximately 22,000 clones detected, around 64% appear once; the ten largest clones hold less than 20%. One to two pinch biopsies were taken from the rectum during colonoscopy. Sequenced material: gut tissue. Every receptor here comes from a boy aged 5 to 17 with severe ulcerative colitis.

This chain links TRBV6-6 with TRBJ1-1; D is ambiguous. Germline values: CDR1 MNHNY, CDR2 SVGAGI (reference sequence). The CDR3 is 13 amino acids. The V gene lost 10 bases and the J gene lost 1 base, with 13 bases spanning the gap. The CDR3, as DNA: TGTGCCACTAAGTCACAACCGAACACTGAAGCTTTCTTT. This gives the protein CATKSQPNTEAFF.

This clone was counted between two and nine times. This rearrangement joins TRBV7-9 to TRBJ2-2; 9 nucleotides align to TRBD1. Germline CDR1 reads SEHNR; CDR2 reads FQNEAQ (reference sequence). The CDR3 is made up of 16 amino acids. Trimming removed 5 bases from V and 0 bases from J; junction bases left unmatched: 4. CDR3 in DNA: TGTGCCAGCAGCGTAGACAGGGGGGCGAACACCGGGGAGCTGTTTTTT. Protein product: CASSVDRGANTGELFF.

This clone has only one observation. The chain couples TRBV11-2 to TRBJ2-1; 10 bases match TRBD1. This CDR3 is 16 amino acids long. Germline V lookup: CDR1 SGHAT, CDR2 FQNNGV. The J segment lost 3 bases and the V segment lost 2 bases, leaving 4 bases of the junction unmatched. DNA of the CDR3: TGTGCCAGCAGCTTAAGACAGGGGGCTGTCTACAATGAGCAGTTCTTC. This translates into CASSLRQGAVYNEQFF.

The chain links TRBV6-5 to TRBJ1-1; no clear D gene. The V end lost 0 bases, the J end lost 2 bases, and 4 bases lay between the germline ends. The CDR3 loop spans 13 amino acids. From germline, CDR1 is MNHEY and CDR2 SVGAGI. The CDR3 bases are TGTGCCAGCAGTTACTCTAGAAACACTGAAGCTTTCTTT. Translation gives CASSYSRNTEAFF.

The chain has TRBV28 and TRBJ1-2; 7 nucleotides match TRBD1. Germline V gene sequence: CDR1 MDHEN, CDR2 SYDVKM. The junction had 6 bases not matched to a gene; V was cut back by 7 bases and J by 1 base. The CDR3 is made up of 14 amino acids. The CDR3 sequence: CASIKGAINYGYTF. CDR3 DNA sequence: TGTGCCAGCATTAAGGGGGCGATTAACTATGGCTACACCTTC.

This clone was seen a few times. The CDR3 sequence is CASSPLGLAISYEQYF. CDR3 bases: TGCGCCAGCAGCCCCCTGGGGTTAGCGATCTCCTACGAGCAGTACTTC. The chain is built from TRBV4-1 and TRBJ2-7; D is perhaps TRBD2 (5 bases). Germline V gene sequence: CDR1 MGHRA, CDR2 YSYEKL. The CDR3 length is 16 residues. Trimming stripped 4 bases from V and 0 bases from J, with 16 bases between.

The V and J genes are TRBV5-4 and TRBJ2-4, with D perhaps TRBD2 (5 bases). Germline assignment: CDR1 SGHNT and CDR2 YYREEE (reference sequence). The CDR3 covers 16 residues. V was cut by 1 base and J by 0 bases, with 11 bases left in between. Here the CDR3 reads CASSLSSGLAKNIQYF. The CDR3 DNA follows: TGTGCCAGCAGCTTGTCTTCAGGACTAGCCAAAAACATTCAGTACTTC.

The chain joins TRBV7-8 to TRBJ2-1; 8 nucleotides line up with TRBD2. Germline trimming cut 8 bases from V and 6 bases from J; bases unmatched to any gene: 9. The CDR3 covers 14 residues. The germline gives CDR1 SGHVS, CDR2 FQNEAQ. CDR3 nucleotides: TGTGCCAGCGGGACTAGTTACGAGGGCAATGAGCAGTTCTTC. This gives the protein CASGTSYEGNEQFF.

This chain joins TRBV6-5 and TRBJ2-7, with 10 bases fitting TRBD1. Germline V gives CDR1 MNHEY, CDR2 SVGAGI. There are 16 residues in the CDR3. Losses at the gene ends were 0 bases for V and 2 bases for J; bases not matched to a gene: 4. The CDR3 protein is CASSYSFGTGAYEQYF. The CDR3 nucleotides read TGTGCCAGCAGTTACTCGTTCGGGACAGGGGCCTACGAGCAGTACTTC.

The rearrangement joins TRBV25-1 to TRBJ2-5; D may be TRBD2 (6 bases). Trimming took 6 bases from V and 2 from J, leaving 16 bases between them. Germline assignment: CDR1 MGHDK and CDR2 SYGVNS. The CDR3 spans 15 residues. CDR3 region: CASRTWRDPQETQYF. The DNA for the CDR3 is TGTGCCAGCAGGACCTGGAGGGACCCTCAAGAGACCCAGTACTTC.

The gene calls are TRBV9 and TRBJ1-2, with 9 bases fitting TRBD1. V shed 2 bases and J 8 bases; nucleotides not matched to a gene: 13. Germline V gene sequence: CDR1 SGDLS, CDR2 YYNGEE. This CDR3 region has 16 residues. CDR3 bases: TGTGCCAGCAGCGTCCCGAGGACAGGGGAAATGCGGGGCTACACCTTC. The encoded protein is CASSVPRTGEMRGYTF.

This clone was seen only a few times. This chain joins TRBV6-5 and TRBJ1-6, with D hard to call. Germline V gene sequence: CDR1 MNHEY, CDR2 SVGAGI. This CDR3 spans 15 amino acids. V dropped 0 bases and J dropped 11 bases, with 14 bases sitting between them. The CDR3 DNA reads TGTGCCAGCAGTTACTCTGGCCCAGTCTGGGCACCCCTCCACTTT. The encoded protein is CASSYSGPVWAPLHF.

The chain has TRBV13 and TRBJ1-1; 10 bases map to TRBD1. This CDR3 comprises 13 residues. Per germline, CDR1 PRHDT and CDR2 FYEKMQ (reference sequence). The V and J ends lost 4 bases and 11 bases, in that order; junction bases with no gene match: 7. This CDR3 is CASSYRDRGSAFF. In nucleotides, the CDR3 is TGTGCCAGCAGCTACCGGGACAGGGGAAGTGCTTTCTTT.

V is TRBV15 and J is TRBJ1-2; the D is unclear. Per germline, CDR1 LNHNV and CDR2 YYDKDF (reference sequence). V was shortened by 5 bases and J by 8 bases, with 12 bases between the two germline ends. This CDR3 region has 12 residues. Here the CDR3 reads CATSPNGKGYTF. The CDR3 bases are TGTGCCACCAGCCCCAACGGTAAAGGCTACACCTTC.

The chain joins TRBV4-3 to TRBJ1-2; D is unresolved. Per germline, CDR1 LGHNA and CDR2 YSLEER. V lost 1 base and J 1 base, leaving 13 bases between the germline ends. The CDR3 loop spans 16 amino acids. DNA for the CDR3: TGCGCCAGCAGCCAAGTGGTCAAGGGTGGTAACTATGGCTACACCTTC. Protein: CASSQVVKGGNYGYTF.

CDR3 sequence (DNA): TGTGCCAGCAGCTCAGGGGGAGGTCCAAGAGAGACCCAGTACTTC. It yields the protein CASSSGGGPRETQYF. The genes are TRBV7-3 and TRBJ2-5; D perhaps matches TRBD1 (7 bases). CDR3 length equals 15 residues. CDR1 is SGHTA and CDR2 is FQGTGA in the germline V gene. V lost 4 bases and J lost 4, with 16 bases in between.

The V call is TRBV27, the J call TRBJ1-2; 7 bases are shared with TRBD1. Germline V gives CDR1 MNHEY, CDR2 SMNVEV (reference sequence). The V and J ends lost 3 bases and 8 bases, in that order; junction bases with no gene match: 6. The CDR3 covers 13 residues. The CDR3 is CASSFWTGVGYTF. The CDR3 DNA is TGTGCCAGCAGTTTTTGGACAGGCGTCGGCTACACCTTC.

This clone was detected only once. This chain connects TRBV7-6 to TRBJ2-7; no clear D gene. Trimming removed 4 bases from V and 3 bases from J, with 10 bases in between. Germline V gene sequence: CDR1 SGHVS, CDR2 FNYEAQ. The CDR3 is 13 amino acids. CDR3: CASSSGVDYEQYF. CDR3 coding DNA: TGTGCCAGCAGCTCTGGAGTTGACTACGAGCAGTACTTC.

This sequence joins TRBV5-6 and TRBJ2-6, with D possibly matching TRBD1 (5 bases). The CDR3 is 16 amino acids. Between the trimmed V and J ends, which lost 1 base and 4 bases, there was a span of 12 bases. Germline V lookup: CDR1 SGHDT, CDR2 YYEEEE. CDR3 sequence: CASSLFSGRGANVLTF. The CDR3 DNA follows: TGTGCCAGCAGCTTGTTTTCAGGGCGGGGGGCCAACGTCCTGACTTTC. Full variable domain (outside the CDR3, taken from reference TRBV5-6 and TRBJ2-6): DAGVTQSPTHLIKTRGQQVTLRCSPKSGHDTVSWYQQALGQGPQFIFQYYEEEERQRGNFPDRFSGHQFPNYSSELNVNALLLGDSALYLCASSLFSGRGANVLTFGAGSRLTVL.

The chain is built from TRBV4-3 and TRBJ2-7, with D perhaps matching TRBD1 or TRBD2 (5 bases each). Looked up from germline, CDR1 is LGHNA and CDR2 is YSLEER. V lost 1 base, J lost 8 bases, and 9 bases lay in between. The CDR3 is made up of 12 amino acids. Here the CDR3 reads CASSQGQGQQYF. The DNA of the CDR3 is TGCGCCAGCAGCCAAGGTCAGGGACAGCAGTACTTC.

The sample holds a few counts of this clone. The chain joins TRBV5-4 to TRBJ2-3, with D possibly matching TRBD2 (6 bases). The CDR3 runs to 16 residues. In germline, CDR1 is SGHNT, CDR2 YYREEE (reference sequence). The ends were cut back, 4 bases at V and 2 bases at J, with 17 bases in the middle. CDR3 DNA sequence: TGTGCCAGCAGCGTAGCGGCCGGGTCGGTCACAGATACGCAGTATTTT. It codes for CASSVAAGSVTDTQYF.

CDR3 sequence (DNA): TGTGCCAGCAGTGAAAATCTACAAGCGGCCAAAAACATTCAGTACTTC. It specifies CASSENLQAAKNIQYF. The chain links TRBV6-1 to TRBJ2-4, with D unclear. Trimming pared 2 bases from V and 1 base from J, leaving 12 bases between. Germline CDR1 reads MNHNS; CDR2 reads SASEGT. The CDR3 covers 16 residues.